This T cell receptor (beta chain) was recovered during a study of tumor-infiltrating lymphocytes in primary liver carcinoma. Across the study: Those enrolled were patients of both sexes, who were aged 30 to 69 years. Study-wide points: Bulk samples went unsorted, so CD4+ and CD8+ repertoires were not compared. Among the pair types, tumor region pairs showed more overlap than tumor-adjacent and tumor-blood pairs.

With 11 bases clipped from V and 2 bases from J, the junction kept 15 bases outside the gene matches. The CDR3 totals 15 residues. Germline DNA was extracted alongside blood RNA, which was obtained from unsorted whole blood. This clonotype appeared a single time. Its cognate antigen is unknown. Likely a read error: the CDR3 ends without its conserved phenylalanine or tryptophan. A primer matching the constant region was used to make TCR beta cDNA from approximately 520 ng of total RNA. A slightly modified ARM-PCR protocol with three nested multiplex PCR rounds produced these TCR beta libraries. It was with TRBV1-TRBV30 forward primers and a C-beta reverse primer that the first two PCR rounds were run, at approximately 10 cycles each. TCRdb independently ran MiXCR on the multiplex PCR reads; one entry per CDR3 protein. The sample has approximately 310,000 distinct CDR3 sequences, over 55% seen once.

The sequence was obtained from a man aged 40-49 years with primary liver carcinoma and hepatitis B virus infection. The chain links TRBV12-3 or TRBV12-4 to TRBJ2-7; TRBD2 agrees at 7 bases. The material sequenced was peripheral blood. CDR3 loop: CAGSPETSKAYEQYS. DNA of the CDR3: TGTGCCGGTAGTCCTGAGACTAGCAAAGCCTACGAGCAGTACTCC.